These 10 T cell receptor beta chains were sequenced from one sample in a study of T cells in women clearing cervical HPV infection. Using immunoSEQ multiplex PCR, the repertoire was profiled, and TCRdb retains in-frame clones only, with some absent. The sample table includes roughly 36,000 clones. The sample was blood buffy coat. These receptors were collected from a woman aged 18 to 75 with a cervical HPV16 infection that either progressed to CIN3+ or cleared (not recorded which).

CDR3: CASSWTSGVYEQYF. Partial CDR3 DNA: TGTGCCAGCAGCTGGACTAGCGGTGTCTACGAG. The V gene is TRBV11-1, the J gene TRBJ2-7; 10 nucleotides agree with TRBD2. With the read ending 3 residues before the CDR3 end, the germline J gene is used to fill in that end. V shed 4 bases and J 3 bases; nucleotides not matched to a gene: 3. Germline V CDR1 and CDR2: SGHAT, FQDESV (reference sequence). The CDR3 has 14 amino acids.

In the case of this clone: Coverage ceases 3 residues before the CDR3 finishes, and the germline J gene fills in the end. The chain couples TRBV20-1 to TRBJ2-1, with D possibly being TRBD2 (5 bases). This CDR3 region has 13 residues. Germline CDR1 reads DFQATT; CDR2 reads SNEGSKA (reference sequence). Deletions cut 4 bases from V and 6 bases from J, with 13 bases between. The CDR3 DNA, read in part, is TGCAGTGCTAAAGGCTCTCGGGGCAATGAG. It specifies CSAKGSRGNE. The complete CDR3 protein is CSAKGSRGNEQFF.

As concerns this clone: The read stops 3 residues short of the end of the CDR3; the missing end is completed from the germline J gene. The genes are TRBV5-1 and TRBJ1-2; D call uncertain. In germline, CDR1 is SGHRS, CDR2 YFSETQ. V shed 2 bases and J shed 3 bases, with 11 bases lying between them. The CDR3 sequence is 14 residues long. The CDR3 is CASSLWNADYGYTF. The sequenced part of the CDR3 DNA is TGCGCCAGCAGCTTATGGAACGCGGACTATGGC.

Notes on this clone: Coverage ceases 3 residues before the CDR3 finishes, and the germline J gene fills in the end. The chain combines TRBV2 with TRBJ2-5; TRBD1 agrees at 9 bases. Germline V gives CDR1 SNHLY, CDR2 FYNNEI. V shed 6 bases and J 5 bases; nucleotides not matched to a gene: 13. The CDR3 length is 16 residues. CDR3 loop: CASRVALQGARETQYF. CDR3 bases read: TGTGCCAGCAGGGTGGCTTTACAGGGGGCGAGGGAGACC.

As to this clone: The sequence runs out 3 residues before the end of the CDR3; the remainder is reconstructed from the germline J gene. The chain couples TRBV5-1 to TRBJ2-7, with 8 bases lining up with TRBD1. The germline V gene encodes CDR1 SGHRS and CDR2 YFSETQ. J was trimmed by 5 bases and V by 3 bases; bases with no gene match: 7. This CDR3 region has 14 residues. Incomplete CDR3 DNA: TGCGCCAGCAGCTCTGGACAGGGAACGAACGAG. It encodes CASSSGQGTNE. The full CDR3 reads CASSSGQGTNEQYF.

The DNA read from the CDR3 is TGTGCCAGCAGCTGGCCGGGGGCAGATACG. This sequence encodes CASSWPGADT. The entire CDR3 reads CASSWPGADTQYF. The V and J genes are TRBV5-5 and TRBJ2-3, with D perhaps TRBD2 (6 bases). The read ends 3 residues early relative to the CDR3; the germline J gene fills the gap. The CDR3 covers 13 residues. Germline-derived CDR1 and CDR2 are SGHKS and YYEKEE (reference sequence). The ends were cut back, 3 bases at V and 4 bases at J, with 9 bases in the middle.

Concerning this clone itself: The read ends 3 residues early relative to the CDR3; the germline J gene fills the gap. The chain carries TRBV7-3 and TRBJ1-1, with D unclear. This CDR3 has 13 amino acids. Trimming took off 2 bases at V and 0 bases at J, with 4 bases between the two ends. Germline assignment: CDR1 SGHTA and CDR2 FQGTGA. The sequenced CDR3 bases are TGTGCCAGCAGCTTATCCGTGAACACTGAA. Translating it yields CASSLSVNTE. The CDR3 in its entirety is CASSLSVNTEAFF. The variable domain in full, completed from reference TRBV7-3 and TRBJ1-1, reads GAGVSQTPSNKVTEKGKYVELRCDPISGHTALYWYRQSLGQGPEFLIYFQGTGAADDSGLPNDRFFAVRPEGSVSTLKIQRTERGDSAVYLCASSLSVNTEAFFGQGTRLTVV.

Of note for this clone: Read coverage stops 3 residues before the CDR3 terminus; the germline J gene supplies the remainder. The gene calls are TRBV11-1 and TRBJ2-7; TRBD2 aligns across 7 bases. The trim removed 3 bases at V and 0 bases at J, leaving 5 bases unmatched. CDR1 SGHAT and CDR2 FQDESV come from the germline V gene (reference sequence). The length of the CDR3 is 15 residues. The part of the CDR3 DNA that was read is TGTGCCAGCAGCTTTGGGCGCGGGAGCTCCTACGAG. Protein: CASSFGRGSSYE. The entire CDR3 protein reads CASSFGRGSSYEQYF.

Comment on this clone: Read data end 3 residues before the CDR3 end; the end is taken from the germline J gene. The genes are TRBV11-1 and TRBJ2-7, with no clear D. CDR1 SGHAT and CDR2 FQDESV come from the germline V gene (reference sequence). The CDR3 length is 13 residues. V was pared by 2 bases and J by 2 bases, with 7 bases between. The covered CDR3 bases are TGTGCCAGCAGCTTATCGGTCCCCTACGAG. Protein sequence: CASSLSVPYE. The CDR3 in full is CASSLSVPYEQYF. Filled out from reference TRBV11-1 and TRBJ2-7, the complete variable domain reads EAEVAQSPRYKITEKSQAVAFWCDPISGHATLYWYRQILGQGPELLVQFQDESVVDDSQLPKDRFSAERLKGVDSTLKIQPAELGDSAMYLCASSLSVPYEQYFGPGTRLTVT.

With respect to this clone: The CDR3 is cut off 3 residues early in the read; its end comes from the germline J gene. This chain joins TRBV12-3 or TRBV12-4 and TRBJ2-1; 9 bases agree with TRBD2. J lost 9 bases, V lost 6 bases, and 12 bases had no gene match. The CDR3 loop spans 15 amino acids. The covered CDR3 bases are TGTGCCAGCAGCCCCGGGACTAGCACATTGGGTGAG. This sequence encodes CASSPGTSTLGE. Given in full, the CDR3 is CASSPGTSTLGEQFF.